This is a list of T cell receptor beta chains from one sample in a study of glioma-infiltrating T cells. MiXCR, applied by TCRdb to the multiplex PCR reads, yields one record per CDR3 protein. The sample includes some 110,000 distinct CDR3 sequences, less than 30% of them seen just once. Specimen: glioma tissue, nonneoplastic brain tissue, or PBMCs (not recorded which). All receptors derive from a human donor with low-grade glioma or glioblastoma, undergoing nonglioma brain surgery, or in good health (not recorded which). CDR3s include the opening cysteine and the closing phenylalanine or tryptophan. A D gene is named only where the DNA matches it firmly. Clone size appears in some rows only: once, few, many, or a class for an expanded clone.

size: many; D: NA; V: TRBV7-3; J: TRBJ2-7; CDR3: CASSSPGHWGYEQYF; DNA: TGTGCCAGCAGCTCCCCGGGACACTGGGGTTACGAGCAGTACTTC
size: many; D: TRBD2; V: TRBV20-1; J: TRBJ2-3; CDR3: CSARTSGRTDTQYF; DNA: TGCAGTGCTAGGACTAGCGGGAGGACAGATACGCAGTATTTT
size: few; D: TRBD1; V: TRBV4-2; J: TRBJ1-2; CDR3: CASSQRTGGVPIGGYTF; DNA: TGTGCCAGCAGCCAAAGGACAGGGGGTGTTCCGATTGGGGGCTACACCTTC
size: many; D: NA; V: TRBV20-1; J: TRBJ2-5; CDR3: CSAGTTGRETQYF; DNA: TGCAGTGCTGGTACAACAGGGAGAGAGACCCAGTACTTC
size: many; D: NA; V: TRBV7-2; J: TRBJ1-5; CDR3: CASSREGNNQPQHF; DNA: TGTGCCAGCAGCAGGGAGGGGAACAATCAGCCCCAGCATTTT
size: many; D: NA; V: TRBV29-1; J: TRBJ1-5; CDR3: CSVTETGNNQPQHF; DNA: TGCAGCGTTACCGAGACGGGGAACAATCAGCCCCAGCATTTT
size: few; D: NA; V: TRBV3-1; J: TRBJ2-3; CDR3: CASSQDEYTDTQYF; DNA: TGTGCCAGCAGCCAAGACGAGTACACAGATACGCAGTATTTT
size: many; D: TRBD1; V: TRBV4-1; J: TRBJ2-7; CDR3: CASSRSGDRPYEQYF; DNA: TGCGCCAGCAGCCGATCCGGGGACAGGCCGTACGAGCAGTACTTC
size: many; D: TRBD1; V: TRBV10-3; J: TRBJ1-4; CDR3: CAIRDETGGGEKLFF; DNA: TGTGCCATCAGAGACGAAACAGGGGGAGGAGAAAAACTGTTTTTT
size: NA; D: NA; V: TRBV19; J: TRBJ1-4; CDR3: CASSIRLVGEKLFF; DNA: TGTGCCAGTAGTATAAGGCTGGTGGGCGAAAAACTGTTTTTT
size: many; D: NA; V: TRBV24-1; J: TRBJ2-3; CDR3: CATSDYGTDTQYF; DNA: TGTGCCACCAGTGATTATGGCACAGATACGCAGTATTTT
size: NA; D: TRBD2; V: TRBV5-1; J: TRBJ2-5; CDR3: CASSASGREETQYF; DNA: TGCGCCAGCAGCGCTAGCGGGAGAGAAGAGACCCAGTACTTC
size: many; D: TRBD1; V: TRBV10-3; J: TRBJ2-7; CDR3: CAISESTGQASF; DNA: TGTGCCATCAGTGAGTCGACGGGACAGGCTTCCTTC
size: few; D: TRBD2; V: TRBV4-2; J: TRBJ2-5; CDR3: CASSQTSGRAQETQYF; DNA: TGTGCCAGCAGCCAGACTAGCGGGAGGGCCCAAGAGACCCAGTACTTC
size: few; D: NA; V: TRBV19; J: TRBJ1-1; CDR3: CSSSISPGAGEAFF; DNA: TGTTCCAGTAGTATATCTCCGGGGGCTGGTGAAGCTTTCTTT
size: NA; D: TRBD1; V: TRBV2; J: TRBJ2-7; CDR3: CASSEGTGSSYEQYF; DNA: TGTGCCAGCAGTGAAGGGACAGGGAGCTCCTACGAGCAGTACTTC
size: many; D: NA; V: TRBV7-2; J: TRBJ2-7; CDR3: CASSSVTAYEQYF; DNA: TGTGCCAGCTCCTCCGTGACAGCCTACGAGCAGTACTTC
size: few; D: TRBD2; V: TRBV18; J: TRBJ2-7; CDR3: CASSPPMGGAYEQYF; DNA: TGTGCCAGCTCACCACCTATGGGGGGGGCCTACGAGCAGTACTTC
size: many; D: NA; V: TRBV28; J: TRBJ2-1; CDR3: CASTLLTEQFF; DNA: TGTGCCAGCACCCTTCTGACGGAGCAGTTCTTC
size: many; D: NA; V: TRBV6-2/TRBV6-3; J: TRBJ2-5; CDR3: CASSYAVYQYF; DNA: TGTGCCAGCAGTTACGCCGTCTACCAGTACTTC
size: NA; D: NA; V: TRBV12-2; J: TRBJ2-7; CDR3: CASRPHLDLYEQYF; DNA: TGTGCAAGTCGCCCCCACCTCGACCTCTACGAGCAGTACTTC
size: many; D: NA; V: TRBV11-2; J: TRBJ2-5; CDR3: CASSSGTHLGTQYF; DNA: TGTGCCAGCAGCTCCGGGACCCACCTGGGGACCCAGTACTTC
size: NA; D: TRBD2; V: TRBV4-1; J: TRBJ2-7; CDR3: CASSQDQAGGLYEQYF; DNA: TGCGCCAGCAGCCAGGATCAAGCGGGAGGGCTCTACGAGCAGTACTTC
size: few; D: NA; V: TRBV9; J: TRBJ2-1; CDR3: CASSVAQGNSYNEQFF; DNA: TGTGCCAGCAGCGTAGCTCAGGGTAACTCCTACAATGAGCAGTTCTTC
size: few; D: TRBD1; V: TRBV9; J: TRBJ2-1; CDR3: CASSVGTGSGNEQFF; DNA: TGTGCCAGCAGCGTAGGGACAGGTTCTGGAAATGAGCAGTTCTTC
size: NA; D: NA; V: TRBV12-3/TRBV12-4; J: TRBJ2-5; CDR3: CARVRVHVLDQETQYF; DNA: TGTGCCAGGGTTAGGGTCCACGTCCTTGATCAAGAGACCCAGTACTTC
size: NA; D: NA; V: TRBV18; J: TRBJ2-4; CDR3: CASSPRGGLAKNIQYF; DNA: TGTGCCAGCTCACCAAGAGGGGGTCTAGCCAAAAACATTCAGTACTTC
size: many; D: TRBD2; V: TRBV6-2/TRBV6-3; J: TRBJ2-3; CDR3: CASSYGTSGTDTQYF; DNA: TGTGCCAGCAGTTATGGGACTAGCGGGACAGATACGCAGTATTTT
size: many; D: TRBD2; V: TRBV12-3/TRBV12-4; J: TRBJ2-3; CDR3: CASRTGGRTDTQYF; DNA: TGTGCCAGCAGGACGGGGGGGCGCACAGATACGCAGTATTTT
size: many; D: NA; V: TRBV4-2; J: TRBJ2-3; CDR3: CASSQPEGDTQYF; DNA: TGTGCCAGCAGCCAACCGGAGGGAGATACGCAGTATTTT
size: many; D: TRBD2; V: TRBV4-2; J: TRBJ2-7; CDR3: CASSQDPGLAREQYF; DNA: TGTGCCAGCAGCCAAGACCCGGGACTAGCGAGGGAGCAGTACTTC
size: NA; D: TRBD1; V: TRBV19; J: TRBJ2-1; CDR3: CASSPGQGNNEQFF; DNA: TGTGCCAGTTCCCCGGGACAGGGGAACAATGAGCAGTTCTTC
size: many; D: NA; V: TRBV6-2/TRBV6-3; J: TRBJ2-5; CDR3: CASSSTVRQETQYF; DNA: TGTGCCAGCAGTTCGACGGTGAGACAAGAGACCCAGTACTTC
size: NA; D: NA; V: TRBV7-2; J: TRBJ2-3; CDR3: CASSPSTDNQYF; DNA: TGTGCCAGCAGCCCGAGCACAGATAATCAGTATTTT
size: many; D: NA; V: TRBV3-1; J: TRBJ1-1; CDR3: CASSNLVAPEAFF; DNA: TGTGCCAGCAGCAATCTAGTAGCCCCTGAAGCTTTCTTT
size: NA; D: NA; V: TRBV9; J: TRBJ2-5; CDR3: CASSVGHGETQYF; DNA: TGTGCCAGCAGCGTAGGGCATGGAGAGACCCAGTACTTC